These 28 T cell receptor beta chains came from one sample sequenced in a study of CD8 T cells in ankylosing spondylitis. TCRdb redid the calling of the 5' RACE reads with MiXCR, one entry per CDR3 protein. The sample records 220,000 or so distinct CDR3 sequences, roughly a tenth being singletons. Sequencing used blood, either unsorted or a sorted T cell fraction (not recorded which). The receptors were sampled from a male donor with ankylosing spondylitis or in good health (not recorded which).

This clonotype has at least ten counts. The chain employs TRBV6-5 and TRBJ2-1, with 13 bases lining up with TRBD2. The V gene's germline CDR1 is MNHEY and CDR2 SVGAGI. CDR3 length: 15 amino acids. V dropped 4 bases and J dropped 9; count of bases not matched to a gene: 6. Here the CDR3 DNA reads TGTGCCAGCAGTTCCACTAGCGGGGGGGCAAGTGAGCAGTTCTTC. Translating it yields CASSSTSGGASEQFF.

This clonotype was recorded many times. The chain has TRBV3-1 and TRBJ2-5; D is unclear. V lost 2 bases, J lost 1 base, and 2 bases lay in between. Germline V gene data show CDR1 as LGHDT and CDR2 as YNNKEL (reference sequence). There are 12 residues in the CDR3. The DNA of the CDR3 is TGTGCCAGCAGCCAACGCCAAGAGACCCAGTACTTC. It translates to CASSQRQETQYF.

Details on this clonotype: A much larger clone sits a single nucleotide away, making a read error possible. The CDR3 DNA reads as TGCTCCAGCAGCGAAACCGGGAGGCAAGAGACCCAGTACTTC. This codes for CSSSETGRQETQYF. The chain has TRBV5-1 and TRBJ2-5; TRBD2 matches 7 bases. The CDR3 sequence is 14 residues long. Germline V gives CDR1 SGHRS, CDR2 YFSETQ.

This clonotype was counted many times. This chain links TRBV5-1 with TRBJ1-1, with 8 bases fitting TRBD1. The V gene's germline CDR1 is SGHRS and CDR2 YFSETQ. After removal of 4 bases from V and 3 bases from J, the junction contained 5 bases not matched to a gene. The CDR3 sequence is 14 residues long. The CDR3 protein is CASSLDRGDTEAFF. Here the CDR3 DNA reads TGCGCCAGCAGCCTTGACAGGGGCGACACTGAAGCTTTCTTT.

This clonotype was recorded at least ten times. The CDR3 is CATALNTGELFF. CDR3 nucleotide sequence: TGTGCCACCGCCCTTAACACCGGGGAGCTGTTTTTT. The rearrangement joins TRBV24-1 to TRBJ2-2; no clear D. Germline assignment: CDR1 KGHDR and CDR2 SFDVKD. The CDR3 contains 12 residues. Trimming cost V 9 bases and J 2 bases, with 6 bases left between them.

This clonotype was recorded at least ten times. The rearrangement uses TRBV12-3 or TRBV12-4 and TRBJ2-1; the D is unclear. Trimming shortened V by 5 bases and J by 10 bases, and 9 bases separated the two germline ends. This CDR3 spans 11 amino acids. The CDR3 is CASSITEEQFF. The DNA of the CDR3 is TGTGCCAGCAGTATCACAGAAGAGCAGTTCTTC.

This clonotype was found many times. The chain combines TRBV6-5 with TRBJ2-1; D is undetermined. Per the germline V gene, CDR1 is MNHEY and CDR2 is SVGAGI. The CDR3 length is 12 residues. V dropped 4 bases and J dropped 3 bases, with 4 bases sitting between them. CDR3 residues: CASSSDYNEQFF. For the CDR3, the DNA is TGTGCCAGCAGTTCGGACTACAATGAGCAGTTCTTC.

This chain links TRBV14 with TRBJ2-6; D uncertain. Trimming stripped 1 base from V and 0 bases from J, with 7 bases between. The CDR3 spans 16 residues. CDR1 SGHDN and CDR2 FVKESK come from the germline V gene. The CDR3 spells CASSQGVRSGANVLTF. In nucleotides, the CDR3 is TGTGCCAGCAGCCAAGGGGTCCGCTCTGGGGCCAACGTCCTGACTTTC.

At least ten counts were recorded for this clonotype. The chain employs TRBV5-1 and TRBJ2-3; TRBD2 agrees at 12 bases. Germline lookup yields CDR1 SGHRS and CDR2 YFSETQ. This CDR3 spans 21 amino acids. V was pared by 3 bases and J by 2 bases, with 19 bases of the junction left unmatched. The CDR3 loop is CASSYGSSGGAYDRPTDTQYF. The CDR3 DNA follows: TGCGCCAGCAGCTATGGGTCTAGCGGGGGGGCCTATGATCGTCCCACAGATACGCAGTATTTT. Variable domain in full (rest from reference TRBV5-1 and TRBJ2-3): KAGVTQTPRYLIKTRGQQVTLSCSPISGHRSVSWYQQTPGQGLQFLFEYFSETQRNKGNFPGRFSGRQFSNSRSEMNVSTLELGDSALYLCASSYGSSGGAYDRPTDTQYFGPGTRLTVL.

This chain uses TRBV20-1 with TRBJ2-4, with 14 bases aligning to TRBD2. Germline V gene lookup returns CDR1 DFQATT and CDR2 SNEGSKA (reference sequence). The CDR3 spans 16 residues. The V and J ends lost 6 bases and 8 bases, in that order; junction bases with no gene match: 12. The CDR3 DNA sequence: TGCAGTGCCCCCAGACTAGCGGGGGGGCGATTTGACATTCAGTACTTC. This gives the protein CSAPRLAGGRFDIQYF.

This clonotype has ten or more counts. The genes are TRBV25-1 and TRBJ1-6; D gene unclear. Trimming removed 3 bases at V and 7 bases at J, with 7 bases between. Per the germline V gene, CDR1 is MGHDK and CDR2 is SYGVNS. This CDR3 has 13 amino acids. In DNA form, the CDR3 reads TGTGCCAGCAGTGACGGTTCCAATTCACCCCTCCACTTT. Its protein product is CASSDGSNSPLHF.

There are many counts of this clonotype. This chain uses TRBV7-2 with TRBJ2-5; D unclear. In germline, CDR1 is SGHTA, CDR2 FQGNSA. The CDR3 covers 12 residues. Deletions cut 5 bases from V and 6 bases from J, with 10 bases between. CDR3 DNA sequence: TGTGCCAGCAGCCTAATCAGCCAGACCCAGTACTTC. The encoded protein is CASSLISQTQYF.

A few counts support this clonotype. V and J are TRBV2 and TRBJ2-7; 11 bases agree with TRBD1. The CDR3 has 14 residues. Trimming at V came to 7 bases and at J to 10 bases, leaving 12 bases not matched to a gene. Germline V lookup: CDR1 SNHLY, CDR2 FYNNEI. The CDR3 loop reads CASTEGRDRGYQYF. CDR3 DNA sequence: TGTGCCAGCACCGAAGGGCGGGACAGGGGGTATCAGTACTTC.

This clonotype was picked up many times. The rearrangement uses TRBV4-1 and TRBJ2-2; D not resolved. The V and J ends lost 0 bases and 2 bases respectively, with 7 bases between them. CDR1 and CDR2 (germline): MGHRA, YSYEKL. This CDR3 comprises 15 residues. CDR3 in amino acids: CASSQERRNTGELFF. CDR3 DNA sequence: TGCGCCAGCAGCCAAGAGAGGAGAAACACCGGGGAGCTGTTTTTT.

In its sample, this clonotype was seen many times. The gene calls are TRBV20-1 and TRBJ2-7; the match to TRBD1 covers 7 bases. The CDR3 totals 12 residues. Germline CDR1 and CDR2: DFQATT and SNEGSKA (reference sequence). After removal of 7 bases from V and 0 bases from J, the junction contained 3 bases not matched to a gene. The DNA of the CDR3 is TGCAGTGGAAGGGACAGCTCCTACGAGCAGTACTTC. It specifies CSGRDSSYEQYF.

This clonotype was seen ten or more times. This chain joins TRBV3-1 and TRBJ1-1, with D possibly matching TRBD1 (5 bases). Germline lookup yields CDR1 LGHDT and CDR2 YNNKEL (reference sequence). V lost 5 bases and J 5 bases, leaving 9 bases between the germline ends. This CDR3 is 12 amino acids long. The CDR3 loop reads CASSRGGTEAFF. CDR3 in DNA: TGTGCCAGCAGCAGGGGTGGGACTGAAGCTTTCTTT.

This clonotype was seen only a few times. The chain joins TRBV6-5 to TRBJ1-5; possibly TRBD1 for D (5 bases). V was cut by 0 bases and J by 0 bases, with 12 bases left in between. In germline, CDR1 is MNHEY, CDR2 SVGAGI. The CDR3 is made up of 17 amino acids. The CDR3 sequence is CASSYSRQTNSNQPQHF. CDR3 nucleotides: TGTGCCAGCAGTTACTCGAGACAGACCAATAGCAATCAGCCCCAGCATTTT.

This clonotype has ten or more counts. The rearrangement links TRBV20-1 to TRBJ2-2; D call uncertain. The V end lost 0 bases, the J end lost 3 bases, and 14 bases lay between the germline ends. Germline lookup yields CDR1 DFQATT and CDR2 SNEGSKA (reference sequence). CDR3 length: 16 amino acids. CDR3 protein: CSAREARTFDTGELFF. As DNA, the CDR3 is TGCAGTGCTAGAGAGGCCCGGACCTTCGACACCGGGGAGCTGTTTTTT.

This clonotype showed up many times. V is TRBV7-8 and J is TRBJ2-4, with D perhaps being TRBD1 or TRBD2 (7 bases each). Germline assignment: CDR1 SGHVS and CDR2 FQNEAQ. The CDR3 extends over 14 amino acids. Trimming stripped 5 bases from V and 7 bases from J, with 15 bases between. The CDR3 here is CASSQGGGGNIQYF. CDR3 bases: TGTGCCAGCAGCCAGGGGGGCGGGGGCAACATTCAGTACTTC.

This clonotype was recorded a few times. J is TRBJ2-5 and V is TRBV5-6; D might be TRBD1 (5 bases). V lost 0 bases, J lost 9 bases, and 12 bases lay in between. The CDR3 covers 13 residues. Germline CDR1 reads SGHDT; CDR2 reads YYEEEE. The CDR3 nucleotides are TGTGCCAGCAGCTTGGGACAGACCCCGGCCCAGTACTTC. This translates into CASSLGQTPAQYF.

The table lists this clonotype with many counts. The chain uses TRBV7-9 and TRBJ2-7; 7 positions agree with TRBD1. Germline trimming cut 5 bases from V and 2 bases from J; bases unmatched to any gene: 6. The CDR3 totals 14 residues. Germline assignment: CDR1 SEHNR and CDR2 FQNEAQ (reference sequence). The DNA for the CDR3 is TGTGCCAGCAGCCCAATCACAGGGGCCTACGAGCAGTACTTC. Its translation is CASSPITGAYEQYF.

This chain's CDR3 is CSARPYLASGGAVNEQFF. The DNA of the CDR3 is TGCAGTGCTAGACCTTATCTTGCTAGCGGGGGGGCGGTCAATGAGCAGTTCTTC. The rearrangement links TRBV20-1 to TRBJ2-1; 12 bases align to TRBD2. V was clipped by 2 bases and J by 6 bases; unmatched bases: 14. CDR3 size: 18 residues. Germline V lookup: CDR1 DFQATT, CDR2 SNEGSKA (reference sequence).

In its sample, this clonotype was seen a few times. The chain carries TRBV5-6 and TRBJ2-1, with D perhaps matching TRBD1 (5 bases). Per germline, CDR1 SGHDT and CDR2 YYEEEE. The CDR3 is made up of 15 amino acids. With 3 bases removed from V and 3 bases from J, the gap between germline ends came to 13 bases. In DNA form, the CDR3 reads TGTGCCAGCAGCTCCATAACGACAGTCTACAATGAGCAGTTCTTC. It yields the protein CASSSITTVYNEQFF.

This clonotype was observed many times. The rearrangement uses TRBV5-1 and TRBJ1-5; D unresolved. Trimming removed 5 bases from V and 3 bases from J, with 9 bases in between. This CDR3 spans 13 amino acids. Germline V gene data show CDR1 as SGHRS and CDR2 as YFSETQ. The CDR3 DNA follows: TGCGCCAGCAGTTTCGGAGCCAATCAGCCCCAGCATTTT. Translated, it gives CASSFGANQPQHF.

For this clonotype: A much more abundant neighbour one base away suggests this may be a read error. The chain is built from TRBV20-1 and TRBJ2-2, with 9 bases lining up with TRBD2. With V trimmed by 7 bases and J by 6 bases, 12 bases remained unmatched. CDR1 DFQATT and CDR2 SNEGSKA come from the germline V gene (reference sequence). The length of the CDR3 is 15 residues. CDR3 loop: CSDSLAGSKAGELFF. The DNA for the CDR3 is TGCAGTGATTCGCTAGCGGGGTCAAAAGCCGGGGAGCTGTTTTTT.

V gene TRBV5-1 combines with J gene TRBJ2-2; D call uncertain. Per the germline V gene, CDR1 is SGHRS and CDR2 is YFSETQ. Between the trimmed V and J ends, which lost 0 bases and 4 bases, there was a span of 10 bases. The CDR3 consists of 15 residues. Here the CDR3 DNA reads TGCGCCAGCAGCTTGGTTAGTACGTCCACCGGGGAGCTGTTTTTT. Protein: CASSLVSTSTGELFF.

This clonotype was observed many times. The genes are TRBV20-1 and TRBJ1-4; 8 bases agree with TRBD1. The CDR3 sequence is 13 residues long. Losses at the gene ends were 5 bases for V and 8 bases for J; bases not matched to a gene: 7. CDR1 DFQATT and CDR2 SNEGSKA come from the germline V gene (reference sequence). CDR3 loop: CSAWTGIGEKLFF. CDR3 DNA sequence: TGCAGTGCTTGGACAGGGATCGGGGAAAAACTGTTTTTT.

This clonotype occurred many times. This CDR3 reads CASSYDGGTGELFF. As DNA, the CDR3 is TGTGCCAGCAGCTATGATGGAGGCACCGGGGAGCTGTTTTTT. V is TRBV4-2 and J is TRBJ2-2, with D possibly being TRBD2 (5 bases). The germline CDR1 and CDR2 sequences are LGHNA and YNFKEQ. Trimming removed 5 bases from V and 4 bases from J, with 11 bases in between. The CDR3 length is 14 residues.